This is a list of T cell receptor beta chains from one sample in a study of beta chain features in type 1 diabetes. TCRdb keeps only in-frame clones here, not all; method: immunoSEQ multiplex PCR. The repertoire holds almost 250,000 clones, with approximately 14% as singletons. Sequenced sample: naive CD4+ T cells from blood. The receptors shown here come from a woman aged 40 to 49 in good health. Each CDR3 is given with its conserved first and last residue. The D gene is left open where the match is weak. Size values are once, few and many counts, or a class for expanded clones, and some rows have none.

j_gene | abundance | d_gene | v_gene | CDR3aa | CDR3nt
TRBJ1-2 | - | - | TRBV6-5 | CASSYGPGDYGYTF | TGTGCCAGCAGTTACGGCCCAGGGGACTATGGCTACACCTTC
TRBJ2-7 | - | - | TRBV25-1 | CASSERQIYEQYF | TGTGCCAGCAGTGAACGACAGATCTACGAGCAGTACTTC
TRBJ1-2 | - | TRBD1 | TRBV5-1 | CASSTGQAGDGYTF | TGCGCCAGCAGCACGGGACAGGCGGGCGATGGCTACACCTTC
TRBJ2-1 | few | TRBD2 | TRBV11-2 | CASSLDGSGGAFEQFF | TGTGCCAGCAGCTTAGATGGGAGCGGGGGGGCATTTGAGCAGTTCTTC
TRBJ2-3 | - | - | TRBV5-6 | CASRLGARADTQYF | TGTGCCAGCCGACTCGGAGCAAGAGCAGATACGCAGTATTTT
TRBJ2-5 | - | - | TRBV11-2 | CASSKTGRRVLQETQYF | TGTGCCAGCAGCAAGACAGGCCGCCGGGTCCTCCAAGAGACCCAGTACTTC
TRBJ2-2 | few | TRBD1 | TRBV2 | CASSETGQGWDTGELFF | TGTGCCAGCAGTGAGACCGGACAGGGATGGGACACCGGGGAGCTGTTTTTT
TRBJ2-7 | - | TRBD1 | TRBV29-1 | CSVEVGTGGSYEQYF | TGCAGCGTTGAAGTCGGGACAGGGGGCTCCTACGAGCAGTACTTC
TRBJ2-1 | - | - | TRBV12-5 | CASARDRHNEQFF | TGTGCTAGCGCGCGGGACAGACACAATGAGCAGTTCTTC
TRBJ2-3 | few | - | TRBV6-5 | CASSYGGSTDTQYF | TGTGCCAGCAGTTACGGAGGGAGCACAGATACGCAGTATTTT
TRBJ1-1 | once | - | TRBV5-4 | CASSPEGTPLNTEAFF | TGTGCCAGCAGCCCCGAGGGTACGCCTTTGAACACTGAAGCTTTCTTT
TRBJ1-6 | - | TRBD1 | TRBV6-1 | CASSVDRDSPLHF | TGTGCCAGCAGTGTAGACAGGGATTCACCCCTCCACTTT
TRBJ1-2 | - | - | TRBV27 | CASSLSQGLKVGYTF | TGTGCCAGCAGTTTATCACAGGGCCTTAAGGTTGGCTACACCTTC
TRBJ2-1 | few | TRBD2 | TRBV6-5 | CASMRLAGIHNEQFF | TGTGCCAGCATGCGACTAGCGGGGATTCACAATGAGCAGTTCTTC
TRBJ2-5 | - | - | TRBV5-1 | CASSLAAGGETQYF | TGCGCCAGCAGCTTGGCGGCGGGTGGAGAGACCCAGTACTTC
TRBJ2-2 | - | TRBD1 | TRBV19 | CASSSPGQGNTGELFF | TGTGCCAGTAGTAGCCCGGGACAGGGGAACACCGGGGAGCTGTTTTTT
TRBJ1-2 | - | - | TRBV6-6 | CASSRVVGSRYTF | TGTGCCAGCAGCAGGGTTGTGGGGTCTCGCTACACCTTC
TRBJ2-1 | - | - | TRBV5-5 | CASTGWSNEQFF | TGTGCCAGCACGGGGTGGTCCAATGAGCAGTTCTTC
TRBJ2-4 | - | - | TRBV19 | CASKKGDTSAKNIQYF | TGTGCCAGTAAGAAAGGGGATACTTCGGCCAAAAACATTCAGTACTTC
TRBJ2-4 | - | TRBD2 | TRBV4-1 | CASSPPGGARHNIQYF | TGCGCCAGCAGCCCCCCGGGGGGGGCTCGGCACAACATTCAGTACTTC